The 21 T cell receptor beta chains below come from one sample, sequenced in a study of CD8 T cells in Susac syndrome. RNA was extracted with the RNeasy kit, and a quantity of roughly 0.5 to 1 ug was reverse transcribed using random hexamers. TCRdb independently ran MiXCR on the immunoSEQ multiplex PCR reads; one entry per CDR3 protein. The data contain some 150,000 distinct CDR3 sequences, 85% to 95% of them singletons. Sequenced input: CD4+ T cells from PBMCs. The receptors shown here come from a human donor with Susac syndrome.

This sequence joins TRBV28 and TRBJ2-5, with D maybe TRBD1 (6 bases). The CDR3 loop spans 14 amino acids. Per the germline V gene, CDR1 is MDHEN and CDR2 is SYDVKM. The ends were cut back, 7 bases at V and 9 bases at J, with 21 bases in the middle. CDR3: CASTTQGLRGAQYF. DNA for the CDR3: TGTGCCAGCACCACCCAGGGGCTCCGGGGTGCCCAGTACTTC.

This chain links TRBV27 with TRBJ1-6; D ambiguous. V lost 8 bases, J lost 2 bases, and 10 bases lay in between. Germline CDR1 and CDR2: MNHEY and SMNVEV (reference sequence). This CDR3 is built from 14 residues. CDR3 amino acids: CASGSRPYNSPLHF. The DNA for the CDR3 is TGTGCCAGCGGGTCACGGCCCTATAATTCACCCCTCCACTTT.

The chain links TRBV19 to TRBJ1-2, with a weak D call TRBD1 (6 bases). The CDR3 length is 14 residues. V lost 10 bases to trimming and J lost 4 bases, with 19 bases between them. CDR1 LNHDA and CDR2 SQIVND come from the germline V gene (reference sequence). As DNA, the CDR3 is TGTGCCACAAGAGGGGGATCTTCCCTCTATGGCTACACCTTC. It is translated as CATRGGSSLYGYTF.

This chain uses TRBV5-4 with TRBJ2-5; D assignment may be TRBD1 or TRBD2 (7 bases each). The V gene lost 4 bases and the J gene lost 2 bases, with 15 bases spanning the gap. The CDR3 covers 15 residues. Germline CDR1 reads SGHNT; CDR2 reads YYREEE (reference sequence). In DNA, the CDR3 is TGTGCCAGCAGCCCCCAGGGGGGGTCACAAGAGACCCAGTACTTC. Protein product: CASSPQGGSQETQYF.

This chain joins TRBV29-1 and TRBJ2-5, with no clear D. Germline V gene lookup returns CDR1 SQVTM and CDR2 ANQGSEA. V was trimmed by 4 bases and J by 5 bases, leaving 2 bases between them. The CDR3 is 9 amino acids. CDR3: CSVGETQYF. The DNA of the CDR3 is TGCAGCGTTGGGGAGACCCAGTACTTC. The full variable domain, completed using reference TRBV29-1 and TRBJ2-5, is SAVISQKPSRDICQRGTSLTIQCQVDSQVTMMFWYRQQPGQSLTLIATANQGSEATYESGFVIDKFPISRPNLTFSTLTVSNMSPEDSSIYLCSVGETQYFGPGTRLLVL.

V and J are TRBV29-1 and TRBJ1-2, with no clear D. Trimming pared 0 bases from V and 5 bases from J, leaving 4 bases between. This CDR3 region has 11 residues. Per germline, CDR1 SQVTM and CDR2 ANQGSEA. DNA for the CDR3: TGCAGCGTTGAAGACCAGTATGGCTACACCTTC. Amino acids: CSVEDQYGYTF.

The chain carries TRBV9 and TRBJ2-7; D unclear. Germline-derived CDR1 and CDR2 are SGDLS and YYNGEE. CDR3 length: 14 residues. The germline V and J ends were trimmed by 3 bases and 0 bases, with 10 bases remaining between them. As DNA, the CDR3 is TGTGCCAGCAGCGCAACCAGGTTCTCCTACGAGCAGTACTTC. Its protein is CASSATRFSYEQYF.

The gene calls are TRBV7-2 and TRBJ1-6; D not resolved. This CDR3 is 12 amino acids long. Germline lookup yields CDR1 SGHTA and CDR2 FQGNSA. Trimming removed 5 bases from V and 13 bases from J, with 12 bases in between. The CDR3 is CASSLPLSPLHF. The DNA of the CDR3 is TGTGCCAGCAGCCTCCCGTTGTCGCCCCTCCACTTT.

The chain links TRBV12-3 or TRBV12-4 to TRBJ2-1, with D perhaps TRBD2 (5 bases). This CDR3 spans 15 amino acids. V was cut by 10 bases and J by 0 bases, with 16 bases left in between. DNA of the CDR3: TGTGCCATCAAAACGGACTTCTCCTCCTACAATGAGCAGTTCTTC. Translated: CAIKTDFSSYNEQFF.

The chain uses TRBV3-1 and TRBJ2-5; TRBD1 or TRBD2 may be the D gene (5 bases each). Trimming pared 5 bases from V and 1 base from J, leaving 11 bases between. The CDR3 spans 14 residues. CDR1 and CDR2 (germline): LGHDT, YNNKEL (reference sequence). The CDR3 coding sequence is TGTGCCAGCAGCGGGGACGCCTCCCAAGAGACCCAGTACTTC. Translating it yields CASSGDASQETQYF.

The genes are TRBV5-4 and TRBJ2-1; D not certain. V was clipped by 3 bases and J by 4 bases, with 8 bases between them. There are 13 residues in the CDR3. Germline assignment: CDR1 SGHNT and CDR2 YYREEE (reference sequence). CDR3 bases: TGTGCCAGCAGCTGGACGGATTACAATGAGCAGTTCTTC. Translated, it gives CASSWTDYNEQFF.

This CDR3 reads CASSATTAYEQYF. The CDR3 coding sequence is TGTGCCAGCAGTGCCACGACAGCCTACGAGCAGTACTTC. The chain carries TRBV25-1 and TRBJ2-7; perhaps TRBD1 as D (5 bases). The CDR3 spans 13 residues. Trimming shortened V by 4 bases and J by 2 bases, and 9 bases separated the two germline ends. CDR1 is MGHDK, CDR2 SYGVNS, per germline.

The rearrangement uses TRBV12-3 or TRBV12-4 and TRBJ2-3; D may be TRBD2 (6 bases). This CDR3 region has 15 residues. V was pared by 3 bases and J by 0 bases, with 10 bases between. In DNA form, the CDR3 reads TGTGCCAGCAGTTTCGGAGCGGGTAGCACAGATACGCAGTATTTT. Translating it yields CASSFGAGSTDTQYF.

The chain employs TRBV29-1 and TRBJ1-1, with a tentative D call TRBD1 (5 bases). Trimming stripped 1 base from V and 4 bases from J, with 16 bases between. The CDR3 runs 15 residues. Germline loops: CDR1 SQVTM, CDR2 ANQGSEA. In DNA form, the CDR3 reads TGCAGCGTTGAAGTGCAGGGTGGATGGGTCACTGAAGCTTTCTTT. Encoded protein: CSVEVQGGWVTEAFF.

The CDR3 spells CSASWTESMNTEAFF. The CDR3 bases are TGCAGTGCTAGCTGGACGGAAAGCATGAACACTGAAGCTTTCTTT. The genes are TRBV20-1 and TRBJ1-1, with unresolved D. This CDR3 contains 15 residues. Trimming left V 3 bases short and J 0 bases short, with 14 bases between. CDR1 is DFQATT and CDR2 is SNEGSKA in the germline V gene (reference sequence).

The rearrangement uses TRBV27 and TRBJ2-5; D is unclear. The V end was cut by 6 bases, the J end by 2 bases, with 13 bases between. CDR3 length: 14 amino acids. CDR1 is MNHEY and CDR2 is SMNVEV in the germline V gene (reference sequence). CDR3 loop: CASSLLASQETQYF. Here the CDR3 DNA reads TGTGCCAGCAGCCTTCTGGCATCGCAAGAGACCCAGTACTTC.

The chain is built from TRBV3-1 and TRBJ2-5; TRBD2 might be the D (6 bases). Germline CDR1 reads LGHDT; CDR2 reads YNNKEL (reference sequence). The CDR3 extends over 15 amino acids. Trimming left V 0 bases short and J 5 bases short, with 13 bases between. The CDR3 sequence is CASSQDGGSKETQYF. CDR3 DNA: TGTGCCAGCAGCCAAGACGGAGGGTCGAAGGAGACCCAGTACTTC.

CDR3 sequence (DNA): TGTGCCACCAGCAGAGGGGAAGGGTACAATGAGCAGTTCTTC. This gives the protein CATSRGEGYNEQFF. The J gene is TRBJ2-1, the V gene TRBV15, with D unclear. This CDR3 is 14 amino acids long. With 1 base removed from V and 4 bases from J, the gap between germline ends came to 8 bases. Germline-derived CDR1 and CDR2 are LNHNV and YYDKDF (reference sequence).

The chain links TRBV11-3 to TRBJ2-1; perhaps TRBD1 as D (6 bases). Between the trimmed V and J ends, which lost 4 bases and 7 bases, there was a span of 11 bases. Per germline, CDR1 SGHNT and CDR2 YENEEA. This CDR3 has 13 residues. The CDR3 nucleotides are TGTGCCAGCAGCTGGGAGAGGGGGAATGAGCAGTTCTTC. The encoded protein is CASSWERGNEQFF.

This clonotype has a single count. The chain employs TRBV9 and TRBJ1-3, with D unclear. V gave up 0 bases and J gave up 0 bases, with 13 bases separating them. This CDR3 has 17 residues. Germline-derived CDR1 and CDR2 are SGDLS and YYNGEE. CDR3 protein: CASSVELGSFSGNTIYF. CDR3 in DNA: TGTGCCAGCAGCGTAGAGCTGGGGTCCTTCTCTGGAAACACCATATATTTT.

In DNA, the CDR3 is TGTGCCAGCAGTTTTGGCCAGGGTCCTGGGGATGGCTACACCTTC. Translation gives CASSFGQGPGDGYTF. This rearrangement joins TRBV12-3 or TRBV12-4 to TRBJ1-2, with D possibly being TRBD1 (5 bases). Trimming stripped 3 bases from V and 6 bases from J, with 17 bases between. CDR3 length: 15 amino acids.